This TCR beta chain is drawn from a study of T cells after yellow fever vaccination. This clonotype was counted many times. MiXCR, run by TCRdb on the 5' RACE reads, gives a single entry per CDR3 protein. The table has roughly 120,000 distinct CDR3 sequences, more than 6% seen once; the top ten hold just under 2.5%. Losses at the gene ends were 3 bases for V and 4 bases for J; bases not matched to a gene: 5. This CDR3 comprises 15 residues. The chain recombines TRBV12-3 or TRBV12-4 with TRBJ2-2; 7 bases map to TRBD1. Specimen: CD4+ T cells sorted from PBMCs, collected 10 to 11 days after the first yellow fever vaccination. The sequence was collected from a man aged 18 to 30 who received the YFV17D yellow fever vaccine. The CDR3 bases are TGTGCCAGCAGTTTGCCAGGGGGTAGCACCGGGGAGCTGTTTTTT. Translating it yields CASSLPGGSTGELFF.